This TCR beta chain was obtained from a study of cytomegalovirus exposure and HLA in healthy donors (dated by TCRdb to between 2016 and 2019). Regarding the research as a whole: An earlier analysis of 587 of the donors reported 276 Gb of sequence data and some 110 million unique TCR beta sequences obtained from roughly 180 million T cells. Roughly 300 gigabases of sequencing data and approximately 85 million unique TCR sequences were included in an early release covering around 650 HLA-typed donors. Of the roughly 400 genotyped donors, 65% to 90% were placed in the genetic ancestry cluster associated with self-reported Caucasian donors. The study was designed to test whether signatures of past pathogen exposure could be identified by cataloging public T cell receptors. The study used immunosequencing to profile the T cell repertoires of several hundred subjects and linked those repertoires to cytomegalovirus serostatus. Besides the first cohort of 666 subjects, a separate validation cohort made up of roughly 120 different subjects was used. To predict cytomegalovirus infection status, the study brought together high-throughput TCR immunosequencing, statistical association of individual TCRs with disease status, and machine learning. In a later analysis, previously published TCR beta repertoires from several hundred donors were re-analyzed and high-resolution HLA genotyping was added so that TCR occurrence patterns could be studied. The later analysis used no new phenotypic data to find candidate immune exposures, relying instead on TCR beta sequences and their occurrence across donors. An earlier analysis of 587 of the donors used high-throughput TCR beta sequencing to judge whether each TCR beta V gene segment behaved as functional or pseudogenic. Donor age, sex, ethnicity and CMV serostatus were compiled alongside the repertoire data. A later genetic analysis took genome-wide SNP genotypes for about 55% of the roughly 670 donors and used that subset as a discovery cohort. All discovery cohort repertoires had been generated using a single sequencing platform. HLA typing included class I and class II loci at four-digit resolution. Typing coverage differed by locus: A, B, C, DRB1 and DQB1 were typed in roughly 629-630 donors, DQA1 in 522, DPA1 in 606, and DPB1 in just under 490. A few DR-DQ haplotypes were treated as single units for association and clustering because of strong linkage in the cohort. Among almost 400 genotyped donors of the cohort, an average of around 240,000 unique TCR beta nucleotide sequences were sequenced per donor, approximately 20% of them non-productive.

On this clone: Its antigen target is currently unknown. No base quality values were provided; no much bigger clone lies one nucleotide off.

The cohort consisted of 666 healthy bone marrow donors. Cohort members were all nominally healthy when sampled, although unrecorded immune exposures were likely present. The donor was CMV seropositive and was included in the group of some 290 seropositive cohort members. Each donor provided a peripheral blood sample, and peripheral blood mononuclear cells were used for TCR beta sequencing. The Qiagen DNeasy Blood Extraction Kit was used to extract genomic DNA from the blood cell samples. Library preparation employed the immunoSEQ multiplex PCR assay. For the multiplex PCR, a mixture combining 60 forward primers for TCR Vbeta segments and 13 reverse primers for TCR Jbeta segments was used. The CDR3 region of rearranged TCR beta genes was amplified from genomic DNA with a multiplex PCR assay. On the Illumina HiSeq System, the amplified TCR beta libraries were sequenced as 87-base-pair reads. Processing in the source paper ran as follows. A later analysis tallied around 82 million unique TCR beta chains across the 666 repertoires, and approximately 12 million of those chains were shared by two or more donors. To remove PCR and sequencing errors, raw reads were error-corrected and collapsed into unique sequences using a nearest-neighbor algorithm that merged closely related sequences. CDR3 sequences were aligned to IMGT reference sequences to assign V, D and J gene segments. For a sequence to be retained, at least a six-nucleotide match to both a V gene segment and a J gene segment was required. A rearrangement was called productive if the CDR3 had no stop codons and remained in frame with V and J, and every other rearrangement was called non-productive. Following IMGT convention, CDR3 was defined as the stretch from the second conserved V-encoded cysteine up to the conserved J-encoded phenylalanine. In an earlier analysis of more than 550 of the donors, sequences lacking an unambiguous match to a single V gene segment were excluded. An earlier analysis of 450 to 650 of the donors called V segments functional above 56.7% productive rearrangements and segregating when the between-donor standard deviation exceeded 5%. To diagnose cytomegalovirus status from the catalog of TCR beta chain sequences, a statistical classification framework was built. A later analysis assigned V and J genes by comparing TCR nucleotide sequences with IMGT/GENE-DB human TR gene sequences. In a later analysis, CDR3 sequences and most-parsimonious VDJ recombination scenarios were assigned using the TCRdist pipeline. A later analysis defined each TCR beta chain by its CDR3 amino acid sequence plus V-gene family, and excluded reads lacking a unique V-gene family. A later analysis removed 592 highly shared, low-generation-probability nucleotide sequences to deal with suspected cross-contamination and a sequencing artifact. A later analysis calculated a clonal expansion index for each public chain from normalized within-repertoire ranks of inferred template counts. In a later analysis, generation probabilities were computed using a VDJ recombination model fitted to out-of-frame rearrangements, and the results were checked against IGoR. In a later analysis, TCR-TCR, TCR-HLA and TCR-CMV co-occurrence was scored with hypergeometric tests, and a repertoire-size bias correction was applied to TCR pairs. In a later analysis, false discovery rates were estimated by permuting HLA or CMV assignments 20 times. In a later analysis, co-occurring TCRs were grouped with DBSCAN, and TCRdist sequence similarity was added when clustering was performed within HLA-allele-positive subsets. Repertoires with fewer than 30,000 or more than 120,000 public chains were left out of co-occurrence clustering, as were about five repertoires with anomalous nucleotide sharing. Held by TCRdb, this immuneACCESS table contains in-frame sequences only and omits some clones. Under half of the omission traces to an unresolved V gene where checked; the cause of the rest is unknown. From that table come the V and J calls and clone size; the DNA was used to work out D and trimming. The sample table holds 100,000 to 150,000 clones, of which around four fifths were seen once. The ten largest clones take up 5.5% to 7% of the sample.

What the research found in general, with its limitations: A later analysis reported that several top co-occurrence clusters appeared linked to parvovirus B19, influenza, CMV and Epstein-Barr virus. Linkage disequilibrium might explain the correlated functional status among segregating V segments, but an unknown experimental factor could not be excluded. In this cohort, only TCR beta chains were sequenced, and detectable features were limited by the absence of alpha or paired-chain data. Because HLA typing was missing for some donors at each locus, association tests included only the typed subset. Immune exposure information for the cohort was limited to CMV serostatus. Because counts were too low, roughly 17 rarely observed V segments, including chromosome 9 orphons, were left out of the earlier analysis of a few hundred of the donors. A later analysis found that HLA-associated TCR beta chains were more clonally expanded and had lower generation probabilities than equally common non-associated chains. Cytomegalovirus status was reported to be diagnosed by the classifier with high specificity and sensitivity in both the original and validation cohorts. According to the authors, the approach could potentially be generalized to other disease states and immunological phenotypes. A group of highly shared sequence variants was considered likely to be a technical artifact of the sequencing pipeline. A later analysis associated some 17,000 TCR beta sequences with specific HLA alleles at a false discovery rate of 0.05. Assigning TCR associations to individual alleles was difficult when HLA alleles, especially DR and DQ, strongly co-occurred. Across donors, most TCR sequences were observed very rarely, whereas some public TCRs were present in many individuals. A later genetic analysis reported fewer N-insertions in productive TCRs among donors in an Asian-associated ancestry cluster than the roughly 690-donor mean. A total of fewer than 200 TCR beta chains were listed by the study as associated with cytomegalovirus. Some IMGT-functional V segments, including TRBV6-2 and TRBV6-3, could not be told apart with the 87-base-pair reads, so those segments were excluded. A later genetic analysis associated a missense DCLRE1C variant with V-gene and J-gene trimming of TCR beta chains, and an independent cohort replicated the association. In vitro tests confirmed that a few of the cytomegalovirus-associated TCR beta chains recognize cytomegalovirus antigens. In a later analysis, the rate of TCR association differed among HLA loci, with DRB1 alleles having the most associated TCRs and HLA-C alleles having the fewest. In a later analysis, most CMV-associated TCR beta chains were found to appear HLA-restricted, with HLA associations seemingly driven largely by CMV exposure. A further reported finding was that TCR beta sequences accurately predicted the HLA-A and HLA-B alleles for most subjects in the first cohort. In an earlier analysis of around 600 of the donors, most TCR beta V segments were observed in productive rearrangements about 87% or about 30% of the time, broadly matching IMGT annotations. The presence/absence analyses assumed that sequencing depth was roughly uniform across donors, and that assumption may not be true.

The trim is 5 bases for V and 5 bases for J, with a gap of 13 bases between the germline ends. The germline V gene provides CDR1 SGHRS and CDR2 YFSETQ. The CDR3 spans 13 residues, from the cysteine through the phenylalanine. The sequence is cut down to CDR3 DNA, 39 bases in frame from base 1. The clonotype comes from a woman in her thirties or forties in good health and CMV-seropositive. What was sequenced was PBMCs. The receptor chain draws on TRBV5-1 and TRBJ2-5, with no reliable assignment of the D segment. The CDR3 region has the sequence CASSSLSWETQYF. The DNA sequence is TGCGCCAGCAGTTCGCTAAGCTGGGAGACCCAGTACTTC.